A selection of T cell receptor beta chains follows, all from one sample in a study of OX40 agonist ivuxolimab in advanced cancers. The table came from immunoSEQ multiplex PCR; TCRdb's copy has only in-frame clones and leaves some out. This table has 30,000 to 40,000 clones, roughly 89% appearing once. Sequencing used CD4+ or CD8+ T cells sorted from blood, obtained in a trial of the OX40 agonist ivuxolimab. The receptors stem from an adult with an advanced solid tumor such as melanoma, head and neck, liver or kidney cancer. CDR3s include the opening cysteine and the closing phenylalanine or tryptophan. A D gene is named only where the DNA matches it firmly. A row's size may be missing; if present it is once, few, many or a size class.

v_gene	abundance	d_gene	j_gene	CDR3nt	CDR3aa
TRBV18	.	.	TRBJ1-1	TGTGCCAGCTCACCAAATGACAGTCCTCCAATTATGAACACTGAAGCTTTCTTT	CASSPNDSPPIMNTEAFF
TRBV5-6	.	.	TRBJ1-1	TGTGCCAGCAGCTTCCAGAAGAACACTGAAGCTTTCTTT	CASSFQKNTEAFF
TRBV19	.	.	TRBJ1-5	TGTGCCAGTAGTATACAGGGAGGGAATAGCAATCAGCCCCAGCATTTT	CASSIQGGNSNQPQHF
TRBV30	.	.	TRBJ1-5	TGTGCCTGGTCATCCGGGACGGCTTATTATCAGCCCCAGCATTTT	CAWSSGTAYYQPQHF
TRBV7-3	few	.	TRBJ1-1	TGTGCCAGCAGCCCACAGGGAGTGAGCACTGAAGCTTTCTTT	CASSPQGVSTEAFF
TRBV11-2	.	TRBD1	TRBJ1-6	TGTGCCAGCAGCCGGGACAGGGGTTATTCACCCCTCCACTTT	CASSRDRGYSPLHF
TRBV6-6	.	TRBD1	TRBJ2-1	TGTGCCAGCTTGAGACAGGGTTCCTACAATGAGCAGTTCTTC	CASLRQGSYNEQFF
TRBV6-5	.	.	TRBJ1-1	TGTGCCAGCAGTTATACGACATTCCGCACTGAAGCTTTCTTT	CASSYTTFRTEAFF
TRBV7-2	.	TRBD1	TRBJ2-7	TGTGCCAGCAGCCCCAGGGGGCACCACGAGCAGTACTTC	CASSPRGHHEQYF
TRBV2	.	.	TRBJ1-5	TGTGCCAGCAGGAGTACTAACAGGGCTAGCAATCAGCCCCAGCATTTT	CASRSTNRASNQPQHF
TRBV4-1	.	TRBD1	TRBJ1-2	TGCGCCAGCAGCCAGCGCCTAGGGACAGTTAACTATGACTACACCTTC	CASSQRLGTVNYDYTF
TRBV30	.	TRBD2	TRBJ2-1	TGTGCCTGGAGGCAGACTAGCGGGTTGGGCAATGAGCAGTTCTTC	CAWRQTSGLGNEQFF
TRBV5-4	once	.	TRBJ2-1	TGTGCCAGCAGCTTGAGTCGGGGACTTCAACGTCAGGGCGAGCAGTTCTTC	CASSLSRGLQRQGEQFF
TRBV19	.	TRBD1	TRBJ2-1	TGTGCCAGTAGTCCGCCCCGACAGGGCACTAGATACAATGAGCAGTTCTTC	CASSPPRQGTRYNEQFF
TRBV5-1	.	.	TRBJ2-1	TGCGCCAGCAGCTTGGATGCCTCCTACAATGAGCAGTTCTTC	CASSLDASYNEQFF
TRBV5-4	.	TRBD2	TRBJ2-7	TGTGCCAGCAGCTTGGGACTAGCGGGAGCCAAGTACTTC	CASSLGLAGAKYF
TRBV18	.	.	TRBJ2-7	TGTGCCAGCTCACCGGCGCTAAGCTCCTACGAGCAGTACTTC	CASSPALSSYEQYF
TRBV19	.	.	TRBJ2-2	TGTGCCAGTGACGTCGGGGGCGGGCGCTACACCGGGGAGCTGTTTTTT	CASDVGGGRYTGELFF
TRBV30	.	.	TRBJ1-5	TGTGCCTGGAGTCTAATAGGACAGCCCCAGCATTTT	CAWSLIGQPQHF
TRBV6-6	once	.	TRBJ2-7	TGTGCCAGCCAGGACAGGGACTACTACGAGCAGTACTTC	CASQDRDYYEQYF
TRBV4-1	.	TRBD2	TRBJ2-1	TGCGCCAGCAGCCAGTTCCTCGGGACTAGCGGGAGGGGTGAGCAGTTCTTC	CASSQFLGTSGRGEQFF